Below, 4 T cell receptor beta chains from the same sample are listed, as sequenced in a study of neoadjuvant anti-PD-1 for oral cavity cancer. The sample's time point: after neoadjuvant nivolumab, at surgical resection. The assay was immunoSEQ multiplex PCR, and TCRdb's table has in-frame clones only and misses some. The sample carries approximately 13,000 clones, about three quarters recorded once. Source: PBMCs, taken after nivolumab (anti-PD-1) treatment. These receptors were taken from a person between 35 and 79 years old with oral cavity squamous cell carcinoma.

This chain links TRBV11-2 with TRBJ1-3; D not resolved. There are 11 residues in the CDR3. Germline V gives CDR1 SGHAT, CDR2 FQNNGV. Between the trimmed V and J ends, which lost 1 base and 8 bases, there was a span of 3 bases. CDR3 protein: CASSLAYTIYF. The CDR3 DNA reads as TGTGCCAGCAGCTTAGCCTACACCATATATTTT.

This clone was observed a few times. This chain joins TRBV9 and TRBJ2-3; no clear D gene. The length of the CDR3 is 13 residues. V was shortened by 3 bases and J by 4 bases, with 9 bases between the two germline ends. From germline, CDR1 is SGDLS and CDR2 YYNGEE. The CDR3 coding sequence is TGTGCCAGCAGCGCCCGACTGGCAGATACGCAGTATTTT. It encodes CASSARLADTQYF.

The chain couples TRBV25-1 to TRBJ2-3; 9 nucleotides match TRBD2. V shed 5 bases and J 3 bases; nucleotides not matched to a gene: 9. The CDR3 runs 16 residues. In germline, CDR1 is MGHDK, CDR2 SYGVNS. CDR3 protein: CASSSHASGKTDTQYF. In DNA, the CDR3 is TGTGCCAGCAGTTCACACGCTAGCGGGAAGACAGATACGCAGTATTTT.

This clone was recorded a few times. As DNA, the CDR3 is TGTGCCAGCAGTGAACAGGGTTCGGGAAACACCATATATTTT. The encoded protein is CASSEQGSGNTIYF. The chain employs TRBV6-1 and TRBJ1-3; D is possibly TRBD1 (5 bases). The CDR3 totals 14 residues. In germline, CDR1 is MNHNS, CDR2 SASEGT. V dropped 2 bases and J dropped 4 bases, with 9 bases sitting between them.